This T cell receptor (beta chain) was documented in a study of CD4 T cells in relation to SARS-CoV-2 and coronaviruses. Before the COVID-19 pandemic, during about 2011-2019, CD4+ T cells were taken from unexposed donors. After 10 to 11 days of culture, CD4+ T cells were isolated. From germline, CDR1 is LGHNA and CDR2 YNFKEQ. V was pared by 0 bases and J by 5 bases, with 6 bases of the junction left unmatched. This CDR3 spans 16 amino acids. In the case of this clone: Its specificity is unknown.

Only in-frame clones appear in the TCRdb table, and some are missing; sequencing was by immunoSEQ multiplex PCR. The data show more than 20,000 clones, with roughly four fifths seen just once and about 9.4% held by the top ten. This TCR was sampled from a human donor in good health. The V call is TRBV4-2, the J call TRBJ2-7, with TRBD2 matching over 11 bases. The sequencing sample was made of CD4+ T cells from PBMCs, cultured in vitro. Written as DNA, the CDR3 is TGTGCCAGCAGCCAAGATGGAGCTAGCGGGAGGAACGAGCAGTACTTC. Translated: CASSQDGASGRNEQYF.